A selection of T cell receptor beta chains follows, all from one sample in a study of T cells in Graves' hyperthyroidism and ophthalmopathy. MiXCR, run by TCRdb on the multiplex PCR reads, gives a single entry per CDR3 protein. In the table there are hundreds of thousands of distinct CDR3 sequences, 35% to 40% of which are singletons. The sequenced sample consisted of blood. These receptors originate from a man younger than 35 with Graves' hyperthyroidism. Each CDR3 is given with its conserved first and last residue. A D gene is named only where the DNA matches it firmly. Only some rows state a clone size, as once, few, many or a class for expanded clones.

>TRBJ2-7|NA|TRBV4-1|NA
CASSRGAGETDEQYF
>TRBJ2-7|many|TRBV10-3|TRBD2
CATGTTSYEQYF
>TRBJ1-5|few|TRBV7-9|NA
CASSRGTDNQPQHF
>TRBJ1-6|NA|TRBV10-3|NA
CAISEGVLPLHF
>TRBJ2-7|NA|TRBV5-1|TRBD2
CASSLGWQRGYYEQYF
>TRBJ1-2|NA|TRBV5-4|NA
CASSFASEGRQNYGYTF
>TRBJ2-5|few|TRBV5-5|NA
CASSLAGRPQETQYF
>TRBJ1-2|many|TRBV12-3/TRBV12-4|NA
CASSFRPASYGYTF
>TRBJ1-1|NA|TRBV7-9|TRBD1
CATTRDRGNTEAFF
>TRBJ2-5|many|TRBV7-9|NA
CASSLVGKETQYF
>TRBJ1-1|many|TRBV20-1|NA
CSAIRGVTEAFF
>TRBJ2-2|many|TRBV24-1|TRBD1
CATSDPRTGFTGELFF
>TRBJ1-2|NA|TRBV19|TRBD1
CASSIDRGRVKGYTF
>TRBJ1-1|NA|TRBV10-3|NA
CAISDGSTEAFF
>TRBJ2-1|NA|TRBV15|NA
CATSRGGTGTNEQFF
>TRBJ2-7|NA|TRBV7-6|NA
CASSLADLGGQYF
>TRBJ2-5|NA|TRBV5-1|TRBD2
CATSGGGSQYF
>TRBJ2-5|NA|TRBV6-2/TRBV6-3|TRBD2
CASGLADPPRETQYF
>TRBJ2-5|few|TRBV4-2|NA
CASSQDGHRGGETQYF
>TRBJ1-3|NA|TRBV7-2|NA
CASSHPGGGPTIYF
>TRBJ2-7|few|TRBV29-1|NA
CSVDSGNYEQYF
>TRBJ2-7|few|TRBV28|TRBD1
CASSLWDRLYEQYF
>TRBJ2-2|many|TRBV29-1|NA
CSVPLGGTTTGELFF
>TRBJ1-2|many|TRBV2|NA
CASRPGTVYTF
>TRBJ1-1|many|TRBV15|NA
CATIQPGLNLTEAFF
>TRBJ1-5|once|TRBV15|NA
CATSRDPGSQPQHF
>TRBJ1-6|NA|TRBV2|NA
CASPYEGPGSPLHF
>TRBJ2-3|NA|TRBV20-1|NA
CSLERGDTQYF
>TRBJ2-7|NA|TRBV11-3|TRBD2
CASSYSGIEQYF
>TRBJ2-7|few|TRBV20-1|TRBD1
CSAHPPGQGTHEQYF
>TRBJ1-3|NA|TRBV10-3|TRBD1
CAISASDRGPSGNTIYF
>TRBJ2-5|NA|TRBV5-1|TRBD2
CANSPNGRGETQYF
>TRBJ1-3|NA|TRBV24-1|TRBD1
CATSATGAGNTIYF
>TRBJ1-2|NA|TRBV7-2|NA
CASSLWSGGGYTF
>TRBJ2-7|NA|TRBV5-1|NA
CASSLALTDSYERYF
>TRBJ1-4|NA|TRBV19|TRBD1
CASSSPDRFGEKLFF
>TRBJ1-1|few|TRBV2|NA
CASSGGGNSYTEAFF
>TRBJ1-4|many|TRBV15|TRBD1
CATSPKDRAAEKLFF
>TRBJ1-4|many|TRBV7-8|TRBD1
CASSLEWTGDNEKLFF
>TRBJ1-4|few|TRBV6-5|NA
CASSYSFQGEKLFF
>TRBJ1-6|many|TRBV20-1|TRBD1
CSARRGGTGDSPLHF
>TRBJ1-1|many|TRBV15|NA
CATSREGLLAFF
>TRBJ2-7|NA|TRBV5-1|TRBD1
CAGSDPGQAYEQYF
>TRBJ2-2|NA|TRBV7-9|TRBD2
CASRAGVSGELFF
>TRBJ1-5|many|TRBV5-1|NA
CASSLQGGDQPQHF
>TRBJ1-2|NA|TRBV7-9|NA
CASSGPGRDQTLYGYTF
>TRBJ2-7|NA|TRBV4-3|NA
CASSLGLIYEQYF
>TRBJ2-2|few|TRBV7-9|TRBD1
CASLSRTGADGELFF
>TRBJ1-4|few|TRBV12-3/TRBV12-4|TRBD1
CASSRRTGGGTNEKLFF
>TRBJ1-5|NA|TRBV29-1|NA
CSVDKGGGETQHF
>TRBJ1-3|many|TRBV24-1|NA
CATSEPTVSGNTIYF
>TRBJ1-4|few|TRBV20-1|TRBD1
CSARDRGNRREKLFF
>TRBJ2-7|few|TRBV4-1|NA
CASSFTGSTYEQYF